Below, 14 T cell receptor beta chains from the same sample are listed, as sequenced in a study of blood T cell repertoires in COVID-19. Using immunoSEQ multiplex PCR, the repertoire was profiled, and TCRdb retains in-frame clones only, with some absent. Of 90,000 to 150,000 clones listed, about four fifths are singletons. What was sequenced was peripheral blood. The receptor set was obtained from a human donor in a cohort sampled during active COVID-19.

The chain recombines TRBV3-1 (or the pseudogene TRBV3-2) with TRBJ2-7, with a possible D match to TRBD2 (6 bases). From germline, CDR1 is LGHDT and CDR2 YNNKEL (reference sequence). Trimming cost V 1 base and J 3 bases, with 13 bases left between them. This CDR3 is built from 15 residues. CDR3 protein: CASSQGLVSGYEQYF. The CDR3 DNA reads as TGTGCCAGCAGCCAAGGGTTAGTTAGCGGCTACGAGCAGTACTTC.

This chain connects TRBV6-5 to TRBJ2-7; no clear D gene. Germline V gene data show CDR1 as MNHEY and CDR2 as SVGAGI. V was clipped by 6 bases and J by 7 bases, with 22 bases between them. The CDR3 sequence is 15 residues long. This chain's CDR3 is CASSTSQYTPREQYF. The CDR3 DNA reads TGTGCCAGCAGCACATCACAATATACCCCTAGGGAGCAGTACTTC.

This rearrangement joins TRBV19 to TRBJ1-1; D may be TRBD1 (5 bases). The CDR3 covers 13 residues. CDR1 and CDR2 (germline): LNHDA, SQIVND (reference sequence). V gave up 3 bases and J gave up 5 bases, with 10 bases separating them. The CDR3 loop reads CASSMQGGTEAFF. As DNA, the CDR3 is TGTGCCAGTAGTATGCAGGGTGGGACTGAAGCTTTCTTT.

V usage is TRBV3-1 (or the pseudogene TRBV3-2) and J usage is TRBJ2-3; TRBD2 matches at 8 bases. Germline V gene data show CDR1 as LGHDT and CDR2 as YNNKEL (reference sequence). The V and J ends lost 4 bases and 2 bases, in that order; junction bases with no gene match: 5. The CDR3 has 15 residues. Here the CDR3 DNA reads TGTGCCAGCAGCCGCTTAGCGGGGTCCACAGATACGCAGTATTTT. Protein: CASSRLAGSTDTQYF.

The genes are TRBV19 and TRBJ1-5; the D is unclear. The CDR3 sequence is 15 residues long. Between the trimmed V and J ends, which lost 0 bases and 0 bases, there was a span of 6 bases. Germline V gene sequence: CDR1 LNHDA, CDR2 SQIVND (reference sequence). CDR3 DNA: TGTGCCAGTAGTATAGATACAATTAGCAATCAGCCCCAGCATTTT. Residues: CASSIDTISNQPQHF.

This chain links TRBV7-3 with TRBJ2-3, with a possible D match to TRBD2 (7 bases). Trimming cost V 0 bases and J 3 bases, with 19 bases left between them. Looked up from germline, CDR1 is SGHTA and CDR2 is FQGTGA. CDR3 length: 18 amino acids. In DNA form, the CDR3 reads TGTGCCAGCAGCTTAACGTATGGCGGGGGAGGGGGAACAGATACGCAGTATTTT. Protein product: CASSLTYGGGGGTDTQYF.

This chain's CDR3 is CASSLTGSSYNEQFF. The CDR3, as DNA: TGCGCCAGCAGCCTAACTGGTAGCTCCTACAATGAGCAGTTCTTC. This chain uses TRBV4-3 with TRBJ2-1; D is unclear. Trimming took off 4 bases at V and 0 bases at J, with 10 bases between the two ends. This CDR3 has 15 residues. Germline V gene data show CDR1 as LGHNA and CDR2 as YSLEER.

This clone showed up just once. The chain carries TRBV11-2 and TRBJ1-1, with D uncertain. Deletions cut 1 base from V and 1 base from J, with 4 bases between. This CDR3 is built from 13 residues. CDR1 and CDR2 from the germline V gene are SGHAT and FQNNGV. CDR3 sequence reads: CASSLAGNTEAFF. The CDR3 DNA follows: TGTGCCAGCAGCTTAGCAGGGAACACTGAAGCTTTCTTT.

In DNA, the CDR3 is TGTGCCAGCAGGCCCCCCGGGGGGTGGTCCTATAATTCACCCCTCCACTTT. Encoded protein: CASRPPGGWSYNSPLHF. The J gene is TRBJ1-6, the V gene TRBV28, with D perhaps TRBD1 (5 bases). Germline loops: CDR1 MDHEN, CDR2 SYDVKM. V lost 6 bases and J lost 1, with 16 bases in between. This CDR3 has 17 residues.

V gene TRBV5-4 combines with J gene TRBJ2-7; the D is unclear. V gave up 3 bases and J gave up 0 bases, with 10 bases separating them. The CDR3 sequence is 14 residues long. Germline V CDR1 and CDR2: SGHNT, YYREEE (reference sequence). The CDR3 DNA reads as TGTGCCAGCAGCTCGGAGATTAGCTCCTACGAGCAGTACTTC. Its protein is CASSSEISSYEQYF.

The chain couples TRBV30 to TRBJ1-2, with 8 bases fitting TRBD1. The CDR3 is 12 residues long. V was clipped by 2 bases and J by 12 bases; unmatched bases: 8. Germline loops: CDR1 GTSNPN, CDR2 SVGIG (reference sequence). CDR3 DNA sequence: TGTGCCTGGAGTTTCACCGACAGGGGAAACACCTTC. Encoded protein: CAWSFTDRGNTF.

This chain joins TRBV6-2 or TRBV6-3 and TRBJ2-7; perhaps TRBD2 as D (6 bases). There are 16 residues in the CDR3. The germline gives CDR1 MNHEY, CDR2 SVGEGT. V was shortened by 4 bases and J by 10 bases, with 26 bases between the two germline ends. CDR3 loop: CASSSGSYLVQDYQYF. The CDR3 DNA reads TGTGCCAGCAGTTCCGGGAGTTACCTTGTGCAGGACTATCAGTACTTC.

The sample holds one count of this clone. V gene TRBV5-6 combines with J gene TRBJ2-1; 9 bases map to TRBD1. The junction had 0 bases not matched to a gene; V was cut back by 3 bases and J by 8 bases. This CDR3 is 12 amino acids long. Germline V gene sequence: CDR1 SGHDT, CDR2 YYEEEE. The CDR3 protein is CASSWTGDEQFF. CDR3 in DNA: TGTGCCAGCAGCTGGACAGGGGATGAGCAGTTCTTC.

The chain links TRBV9 to TRBJ2-7; D may be TRBD1 (5 bases). Germline V gives CDR1 SGDLS, CDR2 YYNGEE. CDR3 size: 14 residues. Between the trimmed V and J ends, which lost 3 bases and 4 bases, there was a span of 14 bases. The CDR3 loop reads CASSATPTDYEQYF. In DNA form, the CDR3 reads TGTGCCAGCAGCGCCACGCCGACAGATTACGAGCAGTACTTC.